These 19 T cell receptor beta chains came from one sample sequenced in a study of blood T cells in healthy people across ages. Primers used in a second PCR of about 7 to 12 cycles were a sample-barcoded 5' primer and a J-beta primer mix. TCRdb used MiXCR to reprocess the 5' RACE reads, holding one entry per CDR3 protein. The sample shows roughly 800,000 distinct CDR3 sequences, around half of them seen only once. Material for sequencing was blood. The receptor set was obtained from a man older than 75 in good health.

The chain uses TRBV12-3 or TRBV12-4 and TRBJ2-7; TRBD2 aligns across 10 bases. This CDR3 region has 14 residues. Trimming at V came to 5 bases and at J to 6 bases, leaving 7 bases not matched to a gene. The CDR3 DNA sequence: TGTGCCAGCAGTATCACTAGCGGGATTAGCGAGCAGTACTTC. This codes for CASSITSGISEQYF.

The CDR3: CASSVEQGLGTQYF. The CDR3 DNA follows: TGTGCCAGCAGTGTTGAACAGGGCTTGGGGACCCAGTACTTC. This chain uses TRBV6-1 with TRBJ2-5; tentative D call: TRBD1 (6 bases). V was trimmed by 4 bases and J by 7 bases, leaving 16 bases between them. CDR3 length: 14 amino acids. Germline V lookup: CDR1 MNHNS, CDR2 SASEGT.

This chain connects TRBV20-1 to TRBJ2-3; 12 positions match TRBD2. The CDR3 sequence is 15 residues long. With 5 bases clipped from V and 5 bases from J, the junction kept 8 bases outside the gene matches. CDR1 and CDR2 from the germline V gene are DFQATT and SNEGSKA (reference sequence). The CDR3 DNA reads TGCAGTGCTTCTCGGACTAGCGGGAAGAAAGATACGCAGTATTTT. It specifies CSASRTSGKKDTQYF.

This clonotype has a single count. The chain uses TRBV28 and TRBJ2-5, with a weak D call TRBD1 (5 bases). With 3 bases removed from V and 4 bases from J, the gap between germline ends came to 12 bases. Germline V lookup: CDR1 MDHEN, CDR2 SYDVKM. This CDR3 contains 14 residues. Here the CDR3 DNA reads TGTGCCAGCAGTTTTTCCCAGGGTATAGAGACCCAGTACTTC. This sequence encodes CASSFSQGIETQYF.

Only a few counts were recorded for this clonotype. The genes are TRBV3-1 and TRBJ1-2; D not resolved. Germline assignment: CDR1 LGHDT and CDR2 YNNKEL (reference sequence). The germline V and J ends were trimmed by 2 bases and 8 bases, with 3 bases remaining between them. The CDR3 loop spans 10 amino acids. The CDR3: CASSQRGYTF. CDR3 in DNA: TGTGCCAGCAGCCAAAGAGGCTACACCTTC.

The chain links TRBV27 to TRBJ2-1, with 9 bases matching TRBD1. The end of the DNA is better explained by TRBJ2-7, so the J call may be wrong. CDR1 is MNHEY and CDR2 is SMNVEV in the germline V gene (reference sequence). The CDR3 loop spans 14 amino acids. CDR3 nucleotides: TGTGCCAGCAAAACCGGGACAGGGTGGTACGAGCAGTACTTC. Protein: CASKTGTGWYEQYF.

The gene calls are TRBV11-2 and TRBJ1-2; 7 positions agree with TRBD1. In germline, CDR1 is SGHAT, CDR2 FQNNGV. The V segment lost 1 base and the J segment 5 bases; nucleotides outside the gene matches: 10. The CDR3 consists of 16 residues. The CDR3 here is CASSLGLGTAPYGYTF. CDR3 bases: TGTGCCAGCAGCTTAGGTTTGGGGACAGCGCCTTATGGCTACACCTTC.

About this clonotype itself: Relative to the germline gene, one junction end is altered; a read error may explain this. DNA of the CDR3: TGCAGTGGGATCCCAGGGGCAAACAACGAGCAGTTCTTC. As protein: CSGIPGANNEQFF. The J gene is TRBJ2-1, the V gene TRBV20-1; possible D gene TRBD1, 6 bases. This CDR3 spans 13 amino acids. Germline V CDR1 and CDR2: DFQATT, SNEGSKA (reference sequence).

The chain links TRBV7-6 to TRBJ1-1; D might be TRBD1 (5 bases). The CDR3 is 14 residues long. V lost 5 bases and J 7 bases, leaving 17 bases between the germline ends. Germline V gives CDR1 SGHVS, CDR2 FNYEAQ. Here the CDR3 reads CASSPAGGRVEAFF. CDR3 DNA: TGTGCCAGCAGCCCCGCTGGGGGAAGGGTTGAAGCTTTCTTT.

The chain uses TRBV20-1 and TRBJ1-4; D ambiguous. The CDR3 covers 12 residues. Germline CDR1 reads DFQATT; CDR2 reads SNEGSKA (reference sequence). The germline V and J ends were trimmed by 0 bases and 7 bases, with 6 bases remaining between them. CDR3 nucleotides: TGCAGTGCTAGAGATAAGGGTGAAAAACTGTTTTTT. This translates into CSARDKGEKLFF.

V is TRBV12-3 or TRBV12-4 and J is TRBJ2-1; 11 bases agree with TRBD2. Germline trimming cut 7 bases from V and 4 bases from J; bases unmatched to any gene: 6. The length of the CDR3 is 15 residues. CDR3 protein: CASTLTSGTYNEQFF. The DNA of the CDR3 is TGTGCCAGCACTCTGACTAGCGGGACGTACAATGAGCAGTTCTTC.

The V gene is TRBV10-3, the J gene TRBJ1-1; a possible D gene is TRBD1 (6 bases). Germline V gene data show CDR1 as ENHRY and CDR2 as SYGVKD. V was pared by 6 bases and J by 2 bases, with 16 bases between. The CDR3 length is 15 residues. The CDR3 sequence: CAISPGGGANTEAFF. The CDR3 bases are TGTGCCATCAGCCCCGGGGGGGGGGCTAACACTGAAGCTTTCTTT.

The rearrangement uses TRBV25-1 and TRBJ2-6, with D unclear. Germline assignment: CDR1 MGHDK and CDR2 SYGVNS. The length of the CDR3 is 14 residues. Deletions cut 8 bases from V and 0 bases from J, with 8 bases between. The CDR3 nucleotides read TGTGCCAGCGGCAGGAACTCTGGGGCCAACGTCCTGACTTTC. Translated, it gives CASGRNSGANVLTF.

The chain links TRBV7-9 to TRBJ2-1; D might be TRBD2 (5 bases). The CDR3 contains 17 residues. Germline CDR1 is SEHNR and CDR2 is FQNEAQ (reference sequence). V lost 0 bases and J 12 bases, leaving 24 bases between the germline ends. CDR3 sequence (DNA): TGTGCCAGCAGCTTAGCGATTGGTCTAGCAGTACCCCAGTGGCAGTTCTTC. Amino acid sequence: CASSLAIGLAVPQWQFF.

The chain couples TRBV12-3 or TRBV12-4 to TRBJ2-3; 8 bases align to TRBD1. This CDR3 is 17 amino acids long. V shed 6 bases, J shed 0 bases, and the junction held 11 bases outside the gene matches. CDR3 sequence reads: CASSYQGARGSTDTQYF. For the CDR3, the DNA is TGTGCCAGCAGCTACCAGGGGGCACGAGGGAGCACAGATACGCAGTATTTT.

This clonotype was picked up a small number of times. The CDR3 nucleotides are TGTGCCAGTATTGACCCCGGGACCGAGGAGCGACTTGAGGAGACCCAGTACTTC. It encodes CASIDPGTEERLEETQYF. The chain recombines TRBV27 with TRBJ2-5; D could derive from TRBD1 or TRBD2 (5 bases each). V was clipped by 9 bases and J by 5 bases, with 31 bases between them. The CDR3 extends over 18 amino acids. Germline V gene data show CDR1 as MNHEY and CDR2 as SMNVEV (reference sequence).

This chain links TRBV14 with TRBJ1-2; D remains unclear. CDR3 length equals 12 residues. V was trimmed by 4 bases and J by 7 bases, leaving 10 bases between them. The germline gives CDR1 SGHDN, CDR2 FVKESK. The CDR3 DNA reads TGTGCCAGCAGCCCCGGACCTTTTGGCTACACCTTC. Its protein is CASSPGPFGYTF. The whole variable domain, filled in from reference TRBV14 and TRBJ1-2, reads EAGVTQFPSHSVIEKGQTVTLRCDPISGHDNLYWYRRVMGKEIKFLLHFVKESKQDESGMPNNRFLAERTGGTYSTLKVQPAELEDSGVYFCASSPGPFGYTFGSGTRLTVV.

V and J are TRBV28 and TRBJ2-4, with D maybe TRBD1 (5 bases). The germline V gene encodes CDR1 MDHEN and CDR2 SYDVKM. This CDR3 comprises 15 residues. Trimming left V 2 bases short and J 5 bases short, with 13 bases between. Here the CDR3 DNA reads TGTGCCAGCAGTTTAGAGGTCTGGGGCGAAAACATTCAGTACTTC. This encodes CASSLEVWGENIQYF.

This clonotype has more than one count but fewer than ten. The chain recombines TRBV21-1 with TRBJ2-5; the table calls TRBD1, which could not be checked here. The end of the DNA aligns better with TRBJ2-7, so the J call may be wrong. TRBV21-1 is recorded as a pseudogene. The CDR3 loop spans 13 amino acids. CDR3 region: CASRRDRKYEQYF. The CDR3 DNA is TGTGCCAGCAGACGGGACAGAAAATACGAGCAGTACTTC.